A single T cell receptor beta chain is shown here with its context. The data belong to a study of blood T cell repertoires in COVID-19. At the level of the study: Samples representing acute and convalescent COVID-19 were sourced from the United States, Italy and Spain. PBMCs, B-cell-depleted T cells, or T cells were the source of the cDNA or gDNA that made up the material.

Trimming cost V 1 base and J 2 bases, with 19 bases left between them. Germline V CDR1 and CDR2: LNHNV, YYDKDF (reference sequence). This CDR3 is built from 18 residues. TCRdb's copy holds only in-frame clones and misses some; the assay was immunoSEQ multiplex PCR. In the table there are hundreds of thousands of clones, about 90% of which are singletons. Sequencing was carried out using peripheral blood. The chain joins TRBV15 to TRBJ2-3; weak D call: TRBD1 (6 bases). This clonotype originated in a woman in her thirties or forties with COVID-19, enrolled during active disease. As DNA, the CDR3 is TGTGCCACCAGCAGAGTCGGTTACCGGGACACGAACACAGATACGCAGTATTTT. Its translation: CATSRVGYRDTNTDTQYF.